This TCR beta chain was documented in a study of cytomegalovirus exposure and HLA in healthy donors. Background on the study: A later analysis reported the same platform for the roughly 120 validation repertoires and the roughly 630 first-cohort repertoires. Study-level findings and limits: CMV antigen specificity of a few CMV-associated chains was confirmed in vitro. According to the study, 180 or so TCR beta chains were cytomegalovirus-associated.

As to this clone: What it binds is not known.

TCRdb's table, derived via immunoSEQ multiplex PCR, lists solely in-frame clones and lacks some. This sample has some 140,000 clones, with roughly 86% found just once. This CDR3 has 14 residues. V lost 2 bases and J lost 6, with 11 bases in between. The germline CDR1 and CDR2 sequences are SNHLY and FYNNEI. This sequence joins TRBV2 and TRBJ1-5; D is possibly TRBD1 (5 bases). This clonotype was sampled from a human donor in good health. Sequencing used PBMCs. This chain's CDR3 is CASSESGKAQPQHF. The CDR3 DNA reads as TGTGCCAGCAGTGAATCAGGGAAGGCTCAGCCCCAGCATTTT.